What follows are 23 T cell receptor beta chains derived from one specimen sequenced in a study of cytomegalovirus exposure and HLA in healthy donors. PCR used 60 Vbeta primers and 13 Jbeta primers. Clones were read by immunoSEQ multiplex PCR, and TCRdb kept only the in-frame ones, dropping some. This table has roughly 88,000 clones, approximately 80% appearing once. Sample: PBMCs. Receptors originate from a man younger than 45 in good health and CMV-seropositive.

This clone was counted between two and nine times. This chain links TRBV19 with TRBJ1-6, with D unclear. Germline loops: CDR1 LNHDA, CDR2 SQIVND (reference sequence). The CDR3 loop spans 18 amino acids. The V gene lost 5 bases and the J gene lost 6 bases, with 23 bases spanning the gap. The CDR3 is CASSPLRTEHGLNSPLHF. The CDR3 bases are TGTGCCAGTAGTCCTCTCCGGACTGAGCATGGGCTTAATTCACCCCTCCACTTT.

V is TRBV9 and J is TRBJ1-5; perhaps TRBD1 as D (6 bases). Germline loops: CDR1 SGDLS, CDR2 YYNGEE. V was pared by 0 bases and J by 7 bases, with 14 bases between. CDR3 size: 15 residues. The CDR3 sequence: CASSVEAGHGQPQHF. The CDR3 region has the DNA TGTGCCAGCAGCGTAGAAGCGGGACATGGCCAGCCCCAGCATTTT.

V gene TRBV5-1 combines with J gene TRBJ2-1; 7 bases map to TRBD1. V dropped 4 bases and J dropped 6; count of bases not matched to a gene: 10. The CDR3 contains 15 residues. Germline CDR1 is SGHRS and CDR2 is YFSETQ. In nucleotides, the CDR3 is TGCGCCAGCAGCGAAACCCCCGGGACAGCCAATGAGCAGTTCTTC. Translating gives CASSETPGTANEQFF. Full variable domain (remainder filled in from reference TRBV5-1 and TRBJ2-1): KAGVTQTPRYLIKTRGQQVTLSCSPISGHRSVSWYQQTPGQGLQFLFEYFSETQRNKGNFPGRFSGRQFSNSRSEMNVSTLELGDSALYLCASSETPGTANEQFFGPGTRLTVL.

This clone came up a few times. The CDR3: CATSPRTGGNYGYTF. The CDR3 bases are TGTGCCACCAGCCCGCGGACAGGAGGTAACTATGGCTACACCTTC. The V and J genes are TRBV15 and TRBJ1-2; 7 positions match TRBD1. Germline CDR1 LNHNV, CDR2 YYDKDF (reference sequence). The CDR3 has 15 amino acids. V lost 5 bases and J lost 1; bases outside the gene matches: 7.

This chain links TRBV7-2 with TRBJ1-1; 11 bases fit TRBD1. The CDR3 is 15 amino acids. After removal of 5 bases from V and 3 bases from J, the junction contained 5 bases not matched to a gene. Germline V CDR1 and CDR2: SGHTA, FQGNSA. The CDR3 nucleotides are TGTGCCAGCAGCACGGGGACAGGGGGTTACACTGAAGCTTTCTTT. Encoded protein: CASSTGTGGYTEAFF.

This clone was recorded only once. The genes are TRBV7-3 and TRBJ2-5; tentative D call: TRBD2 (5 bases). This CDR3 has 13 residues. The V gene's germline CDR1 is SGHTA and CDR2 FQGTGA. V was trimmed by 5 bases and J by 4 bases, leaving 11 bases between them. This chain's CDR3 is CASSPGVRETQYF. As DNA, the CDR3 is TGTGCCAGCAGCCCCGGGGTCCGAGAGACCCAGTACTTC.

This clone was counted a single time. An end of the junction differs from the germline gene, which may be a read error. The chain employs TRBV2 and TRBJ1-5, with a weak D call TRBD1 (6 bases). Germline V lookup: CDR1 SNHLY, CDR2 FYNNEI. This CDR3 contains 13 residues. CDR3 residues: CASKTGRDQPQHF. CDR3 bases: TGTGCAAGCAAGACAGGCAGGGATCAGCCCCAGCATTTT.

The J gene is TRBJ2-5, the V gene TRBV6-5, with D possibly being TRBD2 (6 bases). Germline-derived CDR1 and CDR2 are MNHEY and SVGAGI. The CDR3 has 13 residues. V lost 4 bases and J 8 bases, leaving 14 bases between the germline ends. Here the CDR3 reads CASSSPIAETQYF. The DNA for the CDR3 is TGTGCCAGCAGTTCGCCCATAGCGGAAACCCAGTACTTC.

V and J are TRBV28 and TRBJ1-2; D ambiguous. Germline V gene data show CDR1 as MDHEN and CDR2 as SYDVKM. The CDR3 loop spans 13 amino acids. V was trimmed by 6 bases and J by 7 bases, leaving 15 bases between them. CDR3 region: CASRQVISRGYTF. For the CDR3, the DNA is TGTGCCAGCAGGCAAGTTATATCGCGTGGCTACACCTTC.

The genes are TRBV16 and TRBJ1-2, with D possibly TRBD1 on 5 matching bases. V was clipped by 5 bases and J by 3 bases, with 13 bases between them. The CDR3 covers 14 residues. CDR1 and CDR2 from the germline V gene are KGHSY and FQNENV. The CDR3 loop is CASSEGRDHYGYTF. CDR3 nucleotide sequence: TGTGCCAGCAGCGAGGGGCGGGACCACTATGGCTACACCTTC.

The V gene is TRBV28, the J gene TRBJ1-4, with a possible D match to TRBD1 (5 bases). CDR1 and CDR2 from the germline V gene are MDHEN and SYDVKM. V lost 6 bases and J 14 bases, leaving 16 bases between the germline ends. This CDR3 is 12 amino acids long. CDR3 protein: CASRGPPGGLFF. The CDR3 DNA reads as TGTGCCAGCAGGGGCCCGCCCGGGGGTCTGTTTTTT.

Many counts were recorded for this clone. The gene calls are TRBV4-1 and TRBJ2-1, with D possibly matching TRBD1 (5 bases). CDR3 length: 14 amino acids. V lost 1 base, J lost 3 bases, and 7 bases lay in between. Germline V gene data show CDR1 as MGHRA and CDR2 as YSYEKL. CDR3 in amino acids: CASSQGQGYNEQFF. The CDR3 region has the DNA TGCGCCAGCAGCCAAGGGCAGGGCTACAATGAGCAGTTCTTC.

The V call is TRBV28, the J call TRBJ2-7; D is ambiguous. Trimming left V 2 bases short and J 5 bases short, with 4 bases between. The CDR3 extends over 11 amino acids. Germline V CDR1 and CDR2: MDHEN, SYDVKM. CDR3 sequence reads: CASSLEDEQYF. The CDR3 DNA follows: TGTGCCAGCAGTTTAGAGGACGAGCAGTACTTC.

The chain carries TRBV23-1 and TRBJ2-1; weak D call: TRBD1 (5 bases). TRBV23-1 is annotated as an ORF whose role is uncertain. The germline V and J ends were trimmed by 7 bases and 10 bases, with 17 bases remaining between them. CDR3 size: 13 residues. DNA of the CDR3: TGCGCCAGCACCCCACAGGATAGATCCGAGCAGTTCTTC. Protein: CASTPQDRSEQFF.

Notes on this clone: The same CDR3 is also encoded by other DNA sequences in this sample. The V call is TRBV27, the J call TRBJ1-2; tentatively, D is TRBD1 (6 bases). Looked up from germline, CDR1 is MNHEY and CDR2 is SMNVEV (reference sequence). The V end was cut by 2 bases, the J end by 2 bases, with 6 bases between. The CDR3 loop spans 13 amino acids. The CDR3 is CASSLQGNYGYTF. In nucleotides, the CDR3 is TGTGCCAGCAGTTTACAGGGGAACTATGGCTACACCTTC.

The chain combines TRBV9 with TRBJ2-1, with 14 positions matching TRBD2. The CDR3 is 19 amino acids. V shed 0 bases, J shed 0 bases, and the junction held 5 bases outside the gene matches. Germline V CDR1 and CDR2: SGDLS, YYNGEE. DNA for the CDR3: TGTGCCAGCAGCGTAGTGGGACTAGCGGGGGTCTACTCCTACAATGAGCAGTTCTTC. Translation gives CASSVVGLAGVYSYNEQFF.

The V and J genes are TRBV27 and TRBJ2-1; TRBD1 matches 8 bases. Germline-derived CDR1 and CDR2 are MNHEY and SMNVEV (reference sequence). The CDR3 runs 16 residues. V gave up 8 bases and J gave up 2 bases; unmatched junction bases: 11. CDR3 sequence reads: CASAPTGDRPYNEQFF. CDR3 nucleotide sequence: TGTGCCAGCGCCCCCACCGGGGACAGGCCCTACAATGAGCAGTTCTTC.

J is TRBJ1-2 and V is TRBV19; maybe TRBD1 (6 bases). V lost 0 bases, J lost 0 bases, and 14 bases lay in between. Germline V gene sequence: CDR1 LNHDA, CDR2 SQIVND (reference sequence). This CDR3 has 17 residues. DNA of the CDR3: TGTGCCAGTAGTATAGAAGGGGGTTGGACAGCTAACTATGGCTACACCTTC. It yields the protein CASSIEGGWTANYGYTF.

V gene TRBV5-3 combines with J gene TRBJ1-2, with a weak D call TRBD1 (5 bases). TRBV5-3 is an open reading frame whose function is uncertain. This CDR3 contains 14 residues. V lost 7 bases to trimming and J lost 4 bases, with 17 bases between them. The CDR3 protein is CARPYWGGGYGYTF. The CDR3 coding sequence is TGTGCCAGACCCTACTGGGGGGGTGGCTATGGCTACACCTTC.

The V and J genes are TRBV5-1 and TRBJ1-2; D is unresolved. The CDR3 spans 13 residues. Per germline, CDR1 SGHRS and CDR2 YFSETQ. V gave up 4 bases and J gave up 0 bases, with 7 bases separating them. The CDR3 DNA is TGCGCCAGCAGCGCCCAGACTAACTATGGCTACACCTTC. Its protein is CASSAQTNYGYTF.

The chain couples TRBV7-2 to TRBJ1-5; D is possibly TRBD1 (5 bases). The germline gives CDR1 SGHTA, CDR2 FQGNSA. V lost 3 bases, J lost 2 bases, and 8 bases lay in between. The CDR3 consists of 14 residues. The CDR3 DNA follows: TGTGCCAGCAGCTTGGGGCAGGGCAATCAGCCCCAGCATTTT. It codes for CASSLGQGNQPQHF.

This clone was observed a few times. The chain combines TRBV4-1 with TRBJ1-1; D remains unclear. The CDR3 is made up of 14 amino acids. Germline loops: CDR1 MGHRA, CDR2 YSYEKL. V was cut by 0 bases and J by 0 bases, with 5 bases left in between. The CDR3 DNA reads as TGCGCCAGCAGCCAAGATCTTATGAACACTGAAGCTTTCTTT. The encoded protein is CASSQDLMNTEAFF.

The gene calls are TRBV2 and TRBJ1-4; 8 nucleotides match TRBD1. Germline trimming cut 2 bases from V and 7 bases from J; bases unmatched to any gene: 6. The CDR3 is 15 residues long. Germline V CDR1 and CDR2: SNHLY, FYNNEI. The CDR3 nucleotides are TGTGCCAGCAGTGAAAGGCAGGGGGCGGTTGAAAAACTGTTTTTT. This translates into CASSERQGAVEKLFF.